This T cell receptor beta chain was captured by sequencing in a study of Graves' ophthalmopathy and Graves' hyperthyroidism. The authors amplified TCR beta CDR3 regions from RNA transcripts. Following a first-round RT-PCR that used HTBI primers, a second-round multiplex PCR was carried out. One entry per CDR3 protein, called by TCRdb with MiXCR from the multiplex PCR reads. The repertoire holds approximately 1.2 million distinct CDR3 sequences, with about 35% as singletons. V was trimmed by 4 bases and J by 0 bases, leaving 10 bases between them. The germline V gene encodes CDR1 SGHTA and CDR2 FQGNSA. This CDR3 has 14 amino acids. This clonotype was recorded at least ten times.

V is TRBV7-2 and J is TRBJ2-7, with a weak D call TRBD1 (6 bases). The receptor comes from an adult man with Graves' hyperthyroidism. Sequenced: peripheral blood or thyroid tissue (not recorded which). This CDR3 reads CASSWGRSSYEQYF. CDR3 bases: TGTGCCAGCAGCTGGGGGCGTTCCTCCTACGAGCAGTACTTC. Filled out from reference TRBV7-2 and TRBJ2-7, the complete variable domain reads GAGVSQSPSNKVTEKGKDVELRCDPISGHTALYWYRQSLGQGLEFLIYFQGNSAPDKSGLPSDRFSAERTGGSVSTLTIQRTQQEDSAVYLCASSWGRSSYEQYFGPGTRLTVT.